This TCR beta chain comes out of a study of cytomegalovirus exposure and HLA in healthy donors. This CDR3 region has 14 residues. V lost 4 bases and J lost 5; bases outside the gene matches: 7. Looked up from germline, CDR1 is MDHEN and CDR2 is SYDVKM. PCR was performed using 60 Vbeta and 13 Jbeta primers. Clones were read by immunoSEQ multiplex PCR, and TCRdb kept only the in-frame ones, dropping some. The sample lists 110,000 or so clones, 82% occurring once. Sequenced sample: PBMCs. The V gene is TRBV28, the J gene TRBJ2-5, with 7 bases identical to TRBD1. This TCR came from a woman aged 18 to 35 in good health and CMV-seronegative. CDR3 in DNA: TGTGCCAGCAGTTCCCGGGACAGCCGGGAGACCCAGTACTTC. This sequence encodes CASSSRDSRETQYF.